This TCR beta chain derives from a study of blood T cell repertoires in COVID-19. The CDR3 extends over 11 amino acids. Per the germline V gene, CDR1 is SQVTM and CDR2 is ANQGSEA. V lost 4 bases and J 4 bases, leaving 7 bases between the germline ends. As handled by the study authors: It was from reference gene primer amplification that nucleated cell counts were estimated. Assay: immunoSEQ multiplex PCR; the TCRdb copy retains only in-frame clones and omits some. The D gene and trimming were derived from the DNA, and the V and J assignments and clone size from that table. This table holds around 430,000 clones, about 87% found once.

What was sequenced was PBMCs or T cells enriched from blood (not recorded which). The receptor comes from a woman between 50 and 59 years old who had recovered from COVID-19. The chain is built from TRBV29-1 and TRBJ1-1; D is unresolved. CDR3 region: CSVVRSTEAFF. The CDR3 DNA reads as TGCAGCGTTGTACGGAGCACTGAAGCTTTCTTT. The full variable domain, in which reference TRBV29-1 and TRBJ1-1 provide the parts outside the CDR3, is SAVISQKPSRDICQRGTSLTIQCQVDSQVTMMFWYRQQPGQSLTLIATANQGSEATYESGFVIDKFPISRPNLTFSTLTVSNMSPEDSSIYLCSVVRSTEAFFGQGTRLTVV.